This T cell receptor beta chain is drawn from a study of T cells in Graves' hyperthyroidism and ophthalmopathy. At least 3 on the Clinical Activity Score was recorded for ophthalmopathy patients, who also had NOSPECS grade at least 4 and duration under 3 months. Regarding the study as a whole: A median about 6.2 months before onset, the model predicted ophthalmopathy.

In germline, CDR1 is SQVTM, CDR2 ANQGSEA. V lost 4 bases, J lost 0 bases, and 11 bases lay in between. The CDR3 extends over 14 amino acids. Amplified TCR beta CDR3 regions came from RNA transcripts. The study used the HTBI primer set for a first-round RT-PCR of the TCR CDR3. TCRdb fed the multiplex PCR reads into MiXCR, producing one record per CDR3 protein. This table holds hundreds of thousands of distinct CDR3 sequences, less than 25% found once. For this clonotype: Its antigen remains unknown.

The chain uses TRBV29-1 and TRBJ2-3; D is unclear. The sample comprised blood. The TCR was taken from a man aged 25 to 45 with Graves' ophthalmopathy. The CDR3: CSVVGDFSTDTQYF. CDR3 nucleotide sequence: TGCAGCGTTGTGGGTGACTTTAGCACAGATACGCAGTATTTT.